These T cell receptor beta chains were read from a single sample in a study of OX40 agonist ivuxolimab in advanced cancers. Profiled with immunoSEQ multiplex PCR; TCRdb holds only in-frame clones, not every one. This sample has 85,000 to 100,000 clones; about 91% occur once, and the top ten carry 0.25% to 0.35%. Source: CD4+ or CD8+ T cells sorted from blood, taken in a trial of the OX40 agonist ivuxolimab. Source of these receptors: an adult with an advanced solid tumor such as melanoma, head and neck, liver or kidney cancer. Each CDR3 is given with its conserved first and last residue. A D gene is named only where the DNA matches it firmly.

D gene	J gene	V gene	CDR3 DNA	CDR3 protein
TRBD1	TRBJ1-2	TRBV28	TGTGCCAGCAGTTTAAAAGGGGGCAACTATGGCTACACCTTC	CASSLKGGNYGYTF
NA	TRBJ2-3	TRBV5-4	TGTGCCAGCAGTTCAGATCCCGGGAGCTCAGATACGCAGTATTTT	CASSSDPGSSDTQYF
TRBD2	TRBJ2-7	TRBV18	TGTGCCAGCTCAGCCTCCAGCGGGAGCTACGAGCAGTACTTC	CASSASSGSYEQYF
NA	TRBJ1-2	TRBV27	TGTGCCAGCAGCCCCAGCAGGAACTATGGCTACACCTTC	CASSPSRNYGYTF
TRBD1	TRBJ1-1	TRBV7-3	TGTGCCAGCAGCACTCCAGGGGGCGAAGCTTTCTTT	CASSTPGGEAFF
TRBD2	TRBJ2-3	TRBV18	TGTGCCAGCTCACCGCGGGAGAGCACAGATACGCAGTATTTT	CASSPRESTDTQYF
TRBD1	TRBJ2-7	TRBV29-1	TGCAGCGCTCGACAGGGAAGCTCCTACGAGCAGTACTTC	CSARQGSSYEQYF
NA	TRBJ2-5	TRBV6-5	TGTGCCAGCAGTTTCCTCAGGGGGGGTGGGCAAGAGACCCAGTACTTC	CASSFLRGGGQETQYF
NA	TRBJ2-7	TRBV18	TGTGCCAGCTCACCACCGTTGGGACAGGTGGCTAGCGGCGTTTACGAGCAGTACTTC	CASSPPLGQVASGVYEQYF
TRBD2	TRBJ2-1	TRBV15	TGTGCCACCAGCAGAGATCGGACTAGCGGGTACAATGAGCAGTTCTTC	CATSRDRTSGYNEQFF
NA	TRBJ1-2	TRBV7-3	TGTGCCAGCAGCTTCTGTATGGGTAGGAGCTATGGCTACACCTTC	CASSFCMGRSYGYTF